This TCR beta chain was captured in a study of blood T cell repertoires in COVID-19. This CDR3 region has 13 residues. V gave up 3 bases and J gave up 4 bases; unmatched junction bases: 2. From germline, CDR1 is SGHNT and CDR2 YENEEA. Original handling: Amplification of reference gene primers provided the estimated nucleated cell counts. Profiled with immunoSEQ multiplex PCR; TCRdb holds only in-frame clones, not every one. Clonal size and the V and J genes are those of that table, whereas D and trimming came from the DNA. The sample has fewer than 150,000 clones, about 80% seen once. The TCR was taken from a human donor in a cohort sampled during active COVID-19. Input material: peripheral blood. The chain employs TRBV11-3 and TRBJ1-1; 7 bases fit TRBD1. CDR3: CASSFTGVTEAFF. The CDR3 DNA follows: TGTGCCAGCAGCTTCACAGGGGTCACTGAAGCTTTCTTT.